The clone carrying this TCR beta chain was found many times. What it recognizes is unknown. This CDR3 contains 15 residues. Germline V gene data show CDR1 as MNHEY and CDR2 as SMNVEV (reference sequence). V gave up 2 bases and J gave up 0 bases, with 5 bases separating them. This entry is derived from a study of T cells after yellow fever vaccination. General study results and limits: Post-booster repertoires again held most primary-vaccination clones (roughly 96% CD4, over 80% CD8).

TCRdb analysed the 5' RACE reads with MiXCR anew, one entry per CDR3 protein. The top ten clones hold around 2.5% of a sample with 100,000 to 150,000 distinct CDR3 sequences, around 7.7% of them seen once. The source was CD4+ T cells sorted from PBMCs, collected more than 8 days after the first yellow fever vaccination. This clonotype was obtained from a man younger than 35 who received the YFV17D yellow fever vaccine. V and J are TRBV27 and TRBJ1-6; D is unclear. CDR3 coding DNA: TGTGCCAGCAGTTTAAACCGCTCCTATAATTCACCCCTCCACTTT. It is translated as CASSLNRSYNSPLHF.